The rows below give T cell receptor beta chains drawn from one sample of a study of cytomegalovirus exposure and HLA in healthy donors. Method: immunoSEQ multiplex PCR; TCRdb's copy keeps in-frame clones and lacks some. This table holds around 110,000 clones, roughly 79% found once. The material sequenced was PBMCs. These receptors originate from a woman aged 25 to 39 in good health and CMV-seronegative. The conserved cysteine and the conserved F or W are not part of the CDR3 here. D genes are given only for firm matches.

TRBJ2-1 NA TRBV2 ASSETGRSYNEQF
TRBJ2-6 TRBD1 TRBV27 ASGRDRGHPSGANVLT
TRBJ2-2 TRBD2 TRBV5-1 ASSLVGRESGELF
TRBJ1-1 TRBD1 TRBV5-1 ASSLQGANTEAF
TRBJ2-5 TRBD1 TRBV28 ASTNRGQGASQY
TRBJ1-1 NA TRBV19 ASFTEGVNTEAF
TRBJ1-1 NA TRBV2 ASSLNRLNTEAF
TRBJ2-7 NA TRBV21-1 ASSKRTSYEQY
TRBJ2-7 NA TRBV6-5 ASSFTGTHAYEQY
TRBJ2-3 TRBD2 TRBV6-1 ASSALPGLAKGTDTQY